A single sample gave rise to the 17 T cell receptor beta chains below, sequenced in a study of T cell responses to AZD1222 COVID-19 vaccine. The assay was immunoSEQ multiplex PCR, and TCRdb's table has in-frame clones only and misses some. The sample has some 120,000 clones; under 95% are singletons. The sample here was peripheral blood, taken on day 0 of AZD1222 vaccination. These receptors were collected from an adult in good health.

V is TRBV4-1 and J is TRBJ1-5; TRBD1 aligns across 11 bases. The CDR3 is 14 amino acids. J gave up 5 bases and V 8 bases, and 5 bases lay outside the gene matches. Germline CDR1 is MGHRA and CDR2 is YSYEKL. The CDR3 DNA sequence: TGCGCCAGCGGACGGACAGGGGGCGATCAGCCCCAGCATTTT. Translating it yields CASGRTGGDQPQHF.

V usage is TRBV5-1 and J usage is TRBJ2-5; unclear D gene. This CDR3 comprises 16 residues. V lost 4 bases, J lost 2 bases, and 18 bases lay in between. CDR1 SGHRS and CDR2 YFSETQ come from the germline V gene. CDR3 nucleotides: TGCGCCAGCAGCCCGCTGGGTCAACTGGGTCAAGAGACCCAGTACTTC. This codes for CASSPLGQLGQETQYF. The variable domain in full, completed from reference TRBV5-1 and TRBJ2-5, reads KAGVTQTPRYLIKTRGQQVTLSCSPISGHRSVSWYQQTPGQGLQFLFEYFSETQRNKGNFPGRFSGRQFSNSRSEMNVSTLELGDSALYLCASSPLGQLGQETQYFGPGTRLLVL.

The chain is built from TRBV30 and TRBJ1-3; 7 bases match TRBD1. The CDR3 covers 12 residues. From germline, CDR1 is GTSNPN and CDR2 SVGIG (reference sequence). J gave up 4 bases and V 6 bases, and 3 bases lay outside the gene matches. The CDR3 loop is CACRDRGNTIYF. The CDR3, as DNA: TGTGCCTGCCGGGACAGAGGAAACACCATATATTTT.

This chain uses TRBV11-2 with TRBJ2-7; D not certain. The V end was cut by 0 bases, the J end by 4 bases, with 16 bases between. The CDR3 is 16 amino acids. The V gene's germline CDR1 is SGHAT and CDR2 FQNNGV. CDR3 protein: CASSLEGSGSAYEQYF. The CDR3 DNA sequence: TGTGCCAGCAGCTTAGAGGGATCCGGGTCAGCTTACGAGCAGTACTTC.

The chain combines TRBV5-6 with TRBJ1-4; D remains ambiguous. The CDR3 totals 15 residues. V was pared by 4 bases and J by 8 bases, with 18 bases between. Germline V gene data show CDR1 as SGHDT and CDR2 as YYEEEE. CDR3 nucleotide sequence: TGTGCCAGCAGCCCAAGGACCTCTCTGGGCGAAAAACTGTTTTTT. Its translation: CASSPRTSLGEKLFF.

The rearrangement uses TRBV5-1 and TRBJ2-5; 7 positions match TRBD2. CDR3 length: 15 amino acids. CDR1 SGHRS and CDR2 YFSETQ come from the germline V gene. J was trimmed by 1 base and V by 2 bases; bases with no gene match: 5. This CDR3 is CASSFGGGPQETQYF. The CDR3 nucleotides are TGCGCCAGCAGCTTCGGCGGGGGACCCCAAGAGACCCAGTACTTC.

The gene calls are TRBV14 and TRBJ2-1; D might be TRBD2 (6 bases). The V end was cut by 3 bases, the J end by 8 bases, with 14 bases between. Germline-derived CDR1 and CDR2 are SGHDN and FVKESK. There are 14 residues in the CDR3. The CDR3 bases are TGTGCCAGCAGCCACCTGACTAGTTTCGATGAGCAGTTCTTC. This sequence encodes CASSHLTSFDEQFF.

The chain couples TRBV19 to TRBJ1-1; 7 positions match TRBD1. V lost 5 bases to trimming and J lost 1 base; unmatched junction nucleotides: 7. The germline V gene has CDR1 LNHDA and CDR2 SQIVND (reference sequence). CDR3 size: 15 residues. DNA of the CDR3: TGTGCCAGTAGTGGACAGGCGGTGGGGAACACTGAAGCTTTCTTT. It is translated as CASSGQAVGNTEAFF.

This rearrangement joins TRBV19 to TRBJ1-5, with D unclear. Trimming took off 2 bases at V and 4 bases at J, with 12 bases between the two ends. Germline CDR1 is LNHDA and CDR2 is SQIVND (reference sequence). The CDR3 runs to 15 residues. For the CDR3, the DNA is TGTGCCAGTAGTATATGGTTTCAGGCTAATCAGCCCCAGCATTTT. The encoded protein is CASSIWFQANQPQHF.

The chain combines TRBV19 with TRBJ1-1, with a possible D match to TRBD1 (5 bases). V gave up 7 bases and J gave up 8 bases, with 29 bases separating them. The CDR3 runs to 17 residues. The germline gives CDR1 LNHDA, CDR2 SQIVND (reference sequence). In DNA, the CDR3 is TGTGCCAGTACCAGACTGGCCAGGGATTTCCAGGTACTCGAAGCTTTCTTT. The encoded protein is CASTRLARDFQVLEAFF.

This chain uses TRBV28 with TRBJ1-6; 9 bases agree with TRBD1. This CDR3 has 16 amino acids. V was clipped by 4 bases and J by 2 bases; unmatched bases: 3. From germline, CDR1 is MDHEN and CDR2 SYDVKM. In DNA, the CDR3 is TGTGCCAGCAGTTCCCGACAGGGGGCCTATAATTCACCCCTCCACTTT. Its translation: CASSSRQGAYNSPLHF.

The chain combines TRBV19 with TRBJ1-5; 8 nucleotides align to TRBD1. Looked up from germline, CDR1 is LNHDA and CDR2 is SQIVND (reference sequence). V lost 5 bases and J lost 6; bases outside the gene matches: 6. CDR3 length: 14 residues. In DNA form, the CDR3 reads TGTGCCAGTAGTGCCACAGGGGGGGCTCAGCCCCAGCATTTT. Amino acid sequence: CASSATGGAQPQHF.

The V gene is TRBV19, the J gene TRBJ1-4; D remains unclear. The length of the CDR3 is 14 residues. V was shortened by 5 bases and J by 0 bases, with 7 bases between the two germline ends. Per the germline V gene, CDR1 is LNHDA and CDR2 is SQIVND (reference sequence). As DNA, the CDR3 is TGTGCCAGTAGTCCTACTTCAACTAATGAAAAACTGTTTTTT. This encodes CASSPTSTNEKLFF.

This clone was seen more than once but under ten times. The DNA for the CDR3 is TGCAGCGTTGAAGTAGGAGGGCATGGCACTGAAGCTTTCTTT. Translation: CSVEVGGHGTEAFF. V is TRBV29-1 and J is TRBJ1-1; D unresolved. Germline-derived CDR1 and CDR2 are SQVTM and ANQGSEA. CDR3 length equals 14 residues. The ends were cut back, 1 base at V and 4 bases at J, with 13 bases in the middle.

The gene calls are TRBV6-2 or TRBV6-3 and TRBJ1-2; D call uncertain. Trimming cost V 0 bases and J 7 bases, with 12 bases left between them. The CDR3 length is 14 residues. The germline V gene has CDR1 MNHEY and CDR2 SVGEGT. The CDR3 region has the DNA TGTGCCAGCAGTTACTCATCGAGGGCCGGTGGCTACACCTTC. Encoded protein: CASSYSSRAGGYTF.

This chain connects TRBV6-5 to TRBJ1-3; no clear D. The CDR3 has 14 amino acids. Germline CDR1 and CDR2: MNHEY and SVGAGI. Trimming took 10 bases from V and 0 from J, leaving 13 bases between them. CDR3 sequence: CAIKRASSGNTIYF. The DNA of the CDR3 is TGTGCCATCAAGAGAGCGAGCTCTGGAAACACCATATATTTT.

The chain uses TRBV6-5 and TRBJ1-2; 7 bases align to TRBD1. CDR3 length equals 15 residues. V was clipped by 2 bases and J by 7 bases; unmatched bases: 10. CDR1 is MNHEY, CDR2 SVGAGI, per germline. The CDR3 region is CASSYLTGAGLGYTF. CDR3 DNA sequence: TGTGCCAGCAGTTACCTAACAGGGGCCGGGCTTGGCTACACCTTC.